These 21 T cell receptor beta chains were sequenced from one sample in a study of T cell responses to AZD1222 COVID-19 vaccine listed by TCRdb under 2021. The library was obtained by the immunoSEQ multiplex PCR assay. Sourced from immuneACCESS, this table was stored by TCRdb with only in-frame sequences that have V and J called. A share of the clones is absent; for the studies checked, an unresolved V gene accounts for under half, and the remainder has no known explanation. Recorded for this sample are around 150,000 clones; around 95% of them occurred a single time. 0.64% of the sample goes to the ten largest clones. The sample's time point label, in plain terms: baseline before first vaccination. Sequencing used peripheral blood, obtained on day 0 of AZD1222 vaccination. All receptors derive from an adult in good health.

J is TRBJ1-4 and V is TRBV4-1, with unresolved D. Trimming shortened V by 0 bases and J by 9 bases, and 11 bases separated the two germline ends. CDR1 MGHRA and CDR2 YSYEKL come from the germline V gene. This CDR3 is built from 14 residues. The CDR3 bases are TGCGCCAGCAGCCAAGATACCAGCTTGAAAAAACTGTTTTTT. As protein: CASSQDTSLKKLFF.

This chain uses TRBV19 with TRBJ1-1, with D unresolved. V lost 3 bases to trimming and J lost 3 bases, with 8 bases between them. The germline V gene encodes CDR1 LNHDA and CDR2 SQIVND (reference sequence). This CDR3 is built from 13 residues. The CDR3: CASSIFGDTEAFF. As DNA, the CDR3 is TGTGCCAGTAGTATTTTTGGGGACACTGAAGCTTTCTTT.

This sequence joins TRBV30 and TRBJ2-3; TRBD1 is a possible D gene (5 bases). The CDR3 is made up of 14 amino acids. Germline lookup yields CDR1 GTSNPN and CDR2 SVGIG (reference sequence). The ends were cut back, 4 bases at V and 3 bases at J, with 14 bases in the middle. The CDR3 loop reads CAWINKRGTDTQYF. The DNA for the CDR3 is TGTGCCTGGATCAACAAAAGGGGAACAGATACGCAGTATTTT.

The chain carries TRBV2 and TRBJ2-1, with unresolved D. V shed 8 bases and J shed 7 bases, with 12 bases lying between them. The CDR3 length is 12 residues. Per germline, CDR1 SNHLY and CDR2 FYNNEI. The CDR3 spells CASHSLVNEQFF. The DNA of the CDR3 is TGTGCCAGCCACTCACTGGTAAATGAGCAGTTCTTC.

The chain combines TRBV4-1 with TRBJ2-5; D is uncertain. V lost 0 bases and J lost 2, with 7 bases in between. The CDR3 extends over 14 amino acids. CDR1 is MGHRA, CDR2 YSYEKL, per germline. The CDR3 spells CASSQESGQETQYF. Here the CDR3 DNA reads TGCGCCAGCAGCCAAGAGTCAGGACAAGAGACCCAGTACTTC.

The chain employs TRBV28 and TRBJ1-2; no clear D gene. Trimming took off 1 base at V and 3 bases at J, with 12 bases between the two ends. Germline CDR1 and CDR2: MDHEN and SYDVKM. The CDR3 sequence is 15 residues long. The CDR3 protein is CASSLFETQYYGYTF. DNA of the CDR3: TGTGCCAGCAGTTTATTTGAGACTCAATACTATGGCTACACCTTC.

This clone appeared a few times. The chain recombines TRBV18 with TRBJ2-1; no reliable D call. This CDR3 contains 12 residues. The germline V gene encodes CDR1 KGHSH and CDR2 LQKENI. Trimming removed 3 bases from V and 8 bases from J, with 8 bases in between. The DNA of the CDR3 is TGTGCCAGCTCACCCTTCCAGCATGAGCAGTTCTTC. Translating it yields CASSPFQHEQFF.

The chain combines TRBV7-9 with TRBJ2-7, with D possibly matching TRBD2 (6 bases). Trimming took off 1 base at V and 0 bases at J, with 16 bases between the two ends. Germline V CDR1 and CDR2: SEHNR, FQNEAQ (reference sequence). The CDR3 spans 17 residues. The CDR3 DNA follows: TGTGCCAGCAGCTTAGGGGGGGAGGTAGCGGTCTCCTACGAGCAGTACTTC. Residues: CASSLGGEVAVSYEQYF.

The chain links TRBV29-1 to TRBJ1-2; 10 nucleotides agree with TRBD1. This CDR3 has 14 residues. From germline, CDR1 is SQVTM and CDR2 ANQGSEA. The V gene end was trimmed by 4 bases and the J gene end by 7 bases; junction bases not matched to a gene: 9. DNA for the CDR3: TGCAGCGTTGGATATGGAAGGACAGGGGGTGGCTACACCTTC. Amino acid sequence: CSVGYGRTGGGYTF.

The table lists this clone with a count of one. This rearrangement joins TRBV5-4 to TRBJ2-5; the D is unclear. CDR3 length: 13 residues. Germline V gene data show CDR1 as SGHNT and CDR2 as YYREEE (reference sequence). The ends were cut back, 0 bases at V and 2 bases at J, with 5 bases in the middle. In nucleotides, the CDR3 is TGTGCCAGCAGCTTGGAATCACAAGAGACCCAGTACTTC. It yields the protein CASSLESQETQYF.

This chain uses TRBV4-1 with TRBJ2-7; 8 bases are shared with TRBD2. Trimming at V came to 4 bases and at J to 0 bases, leaving 5 bases not matched to a gene. From germline, CDR1 is MGHRA and CDR2 YSYEKL. The CDR3 length is 15 residues. CDR3 coding DNA: TGCGCCAGCAGCCCTTTAGCGGGGAGCTCCTACGAGCAGTACTTC. This codes for CASSPLAGSSYEQYF.

The chain couples TRBV10-2 to TRBJ2-1, with TRBD2 matching over 13 bases. V shed 2 bases and J 7 bases; nucleotides not matched to a gene: 5. This CDR3 is built from 16 residues. Per germline, CDR1 WSHSY and CDR2 SAAADI. CDR3 residues: CASSEGLAGANNEQFF. The CDR3 nucleotides are TGCGCCAGCAGTGAGGGACTAGCGGGAGCAAATAATGAGCAGTTCTTC.

The rearrangement links TRBV5-1 to TRBJ2-1; either TRBD1 or TRBD2 may supply D (5 bases each). The CDR3 has 14 amino acids. CDR1 is SGHRS, CDR2 YFSETQ, per germline. The V and J ends lost 4 bases and 0 bases respectively, with 8 bases between them. This chain's CDR3 is CASSRDHSYNEQFF. Written as DNA, the CDR3 is TGCGCCAGCAGCCGGGACCACTCCTACAATGAGCAGTTCTTC.

In its sample, this clone was seen once. This sequence joins TRBV27 and TRBJ2-7; 11 bases are a match to TRBD2. V trimming: 8 bases; J trimming: 3 bases; junction bases outside the gene matches: 6. Looked up from germline, CDR1 is MNHEY and CDR2 is SMNVEV (reference sequence). There are 14 residues in the CDR3. DNA of the CDR3: TGTGCCAGCCAAACTAGCGGGGGTTACTACGAGCAGTACTTC. It yields the protein CASQTSGGYYEQYF.

This rearrangement joins TRBV5-5 to TRBJ2-2, with TRBD1 identical over 7 bases. The CDR3 loop spans 15 amino acids. CDR1 is SGHKS and CDR2 is YYEKEE in the germline V gene (reference sequence). The junction had 6 bases not matched to a gene; V was cut back by 2 bases and J by 5 bases. CDR3 nucleotide sequence: TGTGCCAGCAGCTTCGAGACAGGGCGAACCGGGGAGCTGTTTTTT. Protein sequence: CASSFETGRTGELFF.

The V call is TRBV19, the J call TRBJ1-5; D is undetermined. The V end lost 5 bases, the J end lost 3 bases, and 17 bases lay between the germline ends. CDR3 length: 16 amino acids. CDR1 is LNHDA, CDR2 SQIVND, per germline (reference sequence). CDR3 coding DNA: TGTGCCAGTAGTTCGGACCCCCCAACTATCAATCAGCCCCAGCATTTT. Its translation: CASSSDPPTINQPQHF.

The chain uses TRBV2 and TRBJ2-4; D is possibly TRBD2 (5 bases). V was clipped by 11 bases and J by 0 bases, with 26 bases between them. The CDR3 sequence is 18 residues long. Looked up from germline, CDR1 is SNHLY and CDR2 is FYNNEI. The DNA for the CDR3 is TGTGCCCTGCTTAGGAGGACTGAGAATAACCTAGCCAAAAACATTCAGTACTTC. It is translated as CALLRRTENNLAKNIQYF. Full variable domain (missing parts from reference TRBV2 and TRBJ2-4): EPEVTQTPSHQVTQMGQEVILRCVPISNHLYFYWYRQILGQKVEFLVSFYNNEISEKSEIFDDQFSVERPDGSNFTLKIRSTKLEDSAMYFCALLRRTENNLAKNIQYFGAGTRLSVL.

This chain connects TRBV6-5 to TRBJ2-1; no clear D gene. The germline CDR1 and CDR2 sequences are MNHEY and SVGAGI. The CDR3 sequence is 15 residues long. V lost 6 bases to trimming and J lost 4 bases, with 16 bases between them. CDR3 loop: CASSFSPTGYNEQFF. The CDR3 DNA reads TGTGCCAGCAGCTTTTCTCCCACTGGTTACAATGAGCAGTTCTTC.

This clone was recorded once. This same CDR3 is encoded by further DNA sequences in the sample. CDR3 DNA: TGTGCCAGCAGGAGCGGGAGCTCCTACAATGAGCAGTTCTTC. It yields the protein CASRSGSSYNEQFF. V is TRBV6-5 and J is TRBJ2-1; 8 bases are a match to TRBD2. Trimming took 6 bases from V and 0 from J; bases not matched to a gene: 1. CDR1 and CDR2 (germline): MNHEY, SVGAGI. The length of the CDR3 is 14 residues.

The J gene is TRBJ1-5, the V gene TRBV7-8; 9 bases match TRBD1. Trimming cost V 2 bases and J 2 bases; bases outside gene matches: 10. CDR1 is SGHVS, CDR2 FQNEAQ, per germline. The CDR3 contains 18 residues. The CDR3 DNA follows: TGTGCCAGCAGCTTATTTCGCCGGAGGACAGGGGGCAATCAGCCCCAGCATTTT. Translating gives CASSLFRRRTGGNQPQHF.

The chain has TRBV5-6 and TRBJ2-5; D not resolved. In germline, CDR1 is SGHDT, CDR2 YYEEEE. The CDR3 sequence is 11 residues long. Trimming shortened V by 0 bases and J by 7 bases, and 4 bases separated the two germline ends. As DNA, the CDR3 is TGTGCCAGCAGCTTGGATGTGACCCAGTACTTC. Amino acid sequence: CASSLDVTQYF.